These T cell receptor beta chains were read from a single sample in a study of T cells in Graves' hyperthyroidism and ophthalmopathy. TCRdb fed the multiplex PCR reads into MiXCR, producing one record per CDR3 protein. The top ten clones hold 20% of a sample with about 410,000 distinct CDR3 sequences, roughly 15% of them seen once. The sequencing sample was made of blood. The receptors were gathered from a woman in her thirties with Graves' ophthalmopathy. CDR3s include the opening cysteine and the closing phenylalanine or tryptophan. Each record gives: V gene, D gene, clone size, J gene, CDR3 protein, CDR3 DNA. The D gene is left open where the match is weak. Not every row has a clone size; where given, it reads once, few, many or a size class.

TRBV3-1	-	many	TRBJ2-5	CASSQDWTEQETQYF	TGTGCCAGCAGCCAAGATTGGACAGAGCAAGAGACCCAGTACTTC
TRBV7-9	TRBD1	-	TRBJ1-6	CASTNRQGWGSPLHF	TGTGCCAGCACCAATAGACAGGGTTGGGGCTCACCCCTCCACTTT
TRBV6-1	TRBD2	many	TRBJ2-3	CASSELAGGPDTQYF	TGTGCCAGCAGTGAACTAGCGGGGGGGCCAGATACGCAGTATTTT
TRBV15	TRBD1	-	TRBJ2-3	CATFLPGQDKSPYF	TGTGCCACCTTCTTACCGGGACAGGACAAAAGCCCGTATTTT
TRBV5-4	-	many	TRBJ1-1	CASSSRTEMNTEAFF	TGTGCCAGCAGCTCTCGGACAGAAATGAACACTGAAGCTTTCTTT
TRBV15	-	many	TRBJ2-5	CATSNNREQETQYF	TGTGCCACCAGCAATAACAGGGAACAAGAGACCCAGTACTTC
TRBV12-3/TRBV12-4	TRBD1	many	TRBJ2-1	CASSLVGQGSDEQFF	TGTGCCAGCAGTTTAGTGGGACAGGGGTCCGATGAGCAGTTCTTC
TRBV7-2	-	many	TRBJ2-3	CASSLWSSTDTQYF	TGTGCCAGCAGCTTATGGTCTAGCACAGATACGCAGTATTTT
TRBV20-1	TRBD1	many	TRBJ2-7	CSASPGQGYDEQYF	TGCAGTGCTAGCCCCGGACAGGGTTACGACGAGCAGTACTTC
TRBV5-6	-	once	TRBJ1-3	CASSFDRSGNTIYF	TGTGCCAGCAGCTTCGACCGCTCTGGAAACACCATATATTTT
TRBV20-1	TRBD1	-	TRBJ2-6	CSAIWTGGAGANVLTF	TGCAGTGCTATTTGGACAGGGGGCGCCGGGGCCAACGTCCTGACTTTC
TRBV20-1	-	many	TRBJ2-3	CSATTGTSRGTDTQYF	TGCAGTGCTACTACCGGGACTTCGAGAGGCACAGATACGCAGTATTTT
TRBV27	TRBD1	many	TRBJ2-2	CASSFPGTGGTGELFF	TGTGCCAGCAGTTTCCCCGGGACAGGGGGGACCGGGGAGCTGTTTTTT
TRBV6-1	-	many	TRBJ2-7	CASSYAGSYEQYF	TGTGCCAGCAGTTACGCGGGGTCTTACGAGCAGTACTTC
TRBV7-9	TRBD1	-	TRBJ1-6	CASSLASATAGGWSPLHF	TGTGCCAGCAGCTTAGCCTCTGCGACTGCAGGGGGCTGGTCACCCCTCCACTTT
TRBV28	TRBD2	few	TRBJ2-3	CASKMGGSTDTQYF	TGTGCCAGCAAGATGGGGGGGAGCACAGATACGCAGTATTTT
TRBV30	-	-	TRBJ1-1	CAWSRWARPEAFF	TGTGCCTGGAGTCGGTGGGCGCGTCCTGAAGCTTTCTTT
TRBV18	-	many	TRBJ2-1	CASSLTGGEQFF	TGTGCCAGCTCACTGACTGGGGGTGAGCAGTTCTTC
TRBV28	-	many	TRBJ1-1	CASSYYRRNTEAFF	TGTGCCAGCAGTTACTACAGGAGGAACACTGAAGCTTTCTTT
TRBV11-3	-	many	TRBJ1-6	CASSLVGDRNSPLHF	TGTGCCAGCAGCTTAGTTGGGGACCGTAATTCACCCCTCCACTTT
TRBV12-3/TRBV12-4	-	many	TRBJ2-3	CASSPHRDSSTDTQYF	TGTGCCAGCAGTCCCCACCGGGACTCTTCCACAGATACGCAGTATTTT
TRBV6-2/TRBV6-3	-	-	TRBJ2-2	CASSWLNTGELFF	TGTGCCAGCAGTTGGTTAAACACCGGGGAGCTGTTTTTT